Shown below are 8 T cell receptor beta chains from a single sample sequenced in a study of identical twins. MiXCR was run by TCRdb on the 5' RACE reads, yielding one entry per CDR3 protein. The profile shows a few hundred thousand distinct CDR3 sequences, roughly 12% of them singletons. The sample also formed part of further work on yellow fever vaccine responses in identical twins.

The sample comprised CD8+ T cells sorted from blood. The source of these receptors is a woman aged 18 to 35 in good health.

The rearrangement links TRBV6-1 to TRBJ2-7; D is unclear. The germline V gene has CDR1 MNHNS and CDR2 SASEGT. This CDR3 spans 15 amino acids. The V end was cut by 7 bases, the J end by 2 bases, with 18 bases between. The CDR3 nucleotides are TGTGCCAGCATCTGGAAGGCTTCTTCAACCTACGAGCAGTACGTC. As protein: CASIWKASSTYEQYV.

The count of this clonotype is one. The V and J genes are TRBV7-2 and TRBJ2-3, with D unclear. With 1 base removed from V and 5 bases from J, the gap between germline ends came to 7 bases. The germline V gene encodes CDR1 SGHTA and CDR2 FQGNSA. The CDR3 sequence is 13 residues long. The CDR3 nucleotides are TGTGCCAGCAGCTTAGATGGTGGAGATACGCAGTATTTT. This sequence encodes CASSLDGGDTQYF.

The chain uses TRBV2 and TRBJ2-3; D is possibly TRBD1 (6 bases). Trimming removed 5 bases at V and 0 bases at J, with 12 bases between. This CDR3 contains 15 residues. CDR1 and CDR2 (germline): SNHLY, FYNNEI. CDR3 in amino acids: CASSNRVSSTDTQYF. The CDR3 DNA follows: TGTGCCAGCAGTAACAGGGTATCTAGCACAGATACGCAGTATTTT.

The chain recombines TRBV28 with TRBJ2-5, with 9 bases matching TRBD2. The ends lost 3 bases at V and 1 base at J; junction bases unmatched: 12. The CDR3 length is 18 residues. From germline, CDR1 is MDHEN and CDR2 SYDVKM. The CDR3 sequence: CASSFRAGGRPSQETQYF. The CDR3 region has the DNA TGTGCCAGCAGTTTCCGGGCGGGGGGGCGCCCTTCCCAAGAGACCCAGTACTTC. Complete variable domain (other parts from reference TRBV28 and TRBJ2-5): DVKVTQSSRYLVKRTGEKVFLECVQDMDHENMFWYRQDPGLGLRLIYFSYDVKMKEKGDIPEGYSVSREKKERFSLILESASTNQTSMYLCASSFRAGGRPSQETQYFGPGTRLLVL.

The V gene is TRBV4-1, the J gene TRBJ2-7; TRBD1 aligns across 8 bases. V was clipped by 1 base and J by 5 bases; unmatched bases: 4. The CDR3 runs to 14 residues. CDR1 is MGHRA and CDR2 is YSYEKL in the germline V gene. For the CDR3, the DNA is TGCGCCAGCAGCCAAGTCAGGGGGCAAGACGAGCAGTACTTC. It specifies CASSQVRGQDEQYF.

The CDR3 sequence is CASSLARGRHEKLFF. The CDR3 nucleotides are TGTGCCAGCAGCTTAGCGCGGGGGCGCCATGAAAAACTGTTTTTT. The chain links TRBV7-2 to TRBJ1-4; weak D call: TRBD1 (6 bases). Germline V gene sequence: CDR1 SGHTA, CDR2 FQGNSA. V dropped 0 bases and J dropped 6 bases, with 11 bases sitting between them. CDR3 length: 15 amino acids.

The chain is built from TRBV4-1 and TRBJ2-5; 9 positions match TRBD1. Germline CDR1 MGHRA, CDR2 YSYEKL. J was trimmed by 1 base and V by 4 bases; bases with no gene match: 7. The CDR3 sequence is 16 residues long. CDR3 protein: CASSPTGTGLQETQYF. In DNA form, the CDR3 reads TGCGCCAGCAGCCCCACCGGGACAGGGCTCCAAGAGACCCAGTACTTC.

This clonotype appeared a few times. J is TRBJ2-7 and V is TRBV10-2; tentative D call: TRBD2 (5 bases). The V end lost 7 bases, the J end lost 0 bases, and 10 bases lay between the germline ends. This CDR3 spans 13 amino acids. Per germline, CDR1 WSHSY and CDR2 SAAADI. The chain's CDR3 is CASNGGSSYEQYF. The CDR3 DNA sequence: TGCGCCAGCAATGGCGGGTCCTCCTACGAGCAGTACTTC.